The 22 T cell receptor beta chains below all came from one sample that was sequenced in a study of T cell repertoires in cytomegalovirus infection. Their recognized antigens are unknown. TCRdb itself ran the reads through MiXCR, one entry per CDR3 protein. This sample yields approximately 910,000 distinct CDR3 sequences, of which approximately 31% are seen a single time; over 12% belongs to the top ten. The specimen was cultured CD8+ T cells from PBMCs, collected from culture after CMV antigen stimulation. These receptors all stem from a human donor in good health (CMV status not recorded). Some clones in this sample may be carry-over from other donors' samples.

Ten or more counts support this clonotype. The chain has TRBV7-2 and TRBJ2-1, with TRBD2 identical over 8 bases. Germline lookup yields CDR1 SGHTA and CDR2 FQGNSA. There are 16 residues in the CDR3. With 1 base clipped from V and 4 bases from J, the junction kept 6 bases outside the gene matches. The CDR3 sequence is CASSLVPSGLYNEQFF. CDR3 coding DNA: TGTGCCAGCAGCTTAGTGCCTAGCGGGCTGTACAATGAGCAGTTCTTC.

This clonotype was seen only a few times. The chain links TRBV6-8 to TRBJ1-2; 7 positions agree with TRBD1. The length of the CDR3 is 15 residues. Germline loops: CDR1 MNHGY, CDR2 SAAAGT. V trimming: 0 bases; J trimming: 5 bases; junction bases outside the gene matches: 6. The CDR3 DNA is TGTGCCAGCAGTTACTCGGGACAGAGCCAGTATGGCTACACCTTC. This codes for CASSYSGQSQYGYTF.

This clonotype has a handful of counts. The chain carries TRBV12-3 or TRBV12-4 and TRBJ2-5; 15 bases match TRBD2. The J segment lost 4 bases and the V segment lost 7 bases, leaving 7 bases of the junction unmatched. The CDR3 has 16 amino acids. In nucleotides, the CDR3 is TGTGCCAGCACCCCCGGACTAGCGGGGGGGCGAGAGACCCAGTACTTC. Its translation is CASTPGLAGGRETQYF.

In the case of this clonotype: At one of its ends the junction is not consistent with the germline gene, which may arise from a read error. The chain carries TRBV5-8 and TRBJ1-4, with D unresolved. CDR1 SGHTS and CDR2 YDEGEE come from the germline V gene. There are 17 residues in the CDR3. The CDR3: CASSLAPWTETNEKLFF. In DNA form, the CDR3 reads TGTGCCAGCAGTTTGGCCCCCTGGACTGAAACTAATGAAAAACTGTTTTTT.

This chain uses TRBV12-3 or TRBV12-4 with TRBJ1-4; 7 bases align to TRBD1. This CDR3 is 17 amino acids long. The trim removed 1 base at V and 3 bases at J, leaving 8 bases unmatched. Here the CDR3 reads CASSLGITGEANEKLFF. CDR3 in DNA: TGTGCCAGCAGTTTAGGGATTACAGGGGAAGCTAATGAAAAACTGTTTTTT.

This clonotype showed up just a few times. The chain joins TRBV5-4 to TRBJ2-5; D perhaps matches TRBD1 (5 bases). The germline CDR1 and CDR2 sequences are SGHNT and YYREEE (reference sequence). The germline V and J ends were trimmed by 0 bases and 5 bases, with 11 bases remaining between them. The CDR3 totals 14 residues. CDR3 sequence: CASSLERAGETQYF. CDR3 nucleotide sequence: TGTGCCAGCAGCTTGGAAAGGGCAGGGGAGACCCAGTACTTC.

V is TRBV7-2 and J is TRBJ2-1, with 11 bases matching TRBD2. V lost 5 bases, J lost 5 bases, and 8 bases stayed unmatched. The CDR3 is 16 amino acids. Germline V gives CDR1 SGHTA, CDR2 FQGNSA. This CDR3 reads CASSQDSGGANNEQFF. The CDR3 bases are TGTGCCAGCAGCCAAGATAGCGGGGGGGCCAACAATGAGCAGTTCTTC.

The chain links TRBV6-5 to TRBJ1-2; 10 bases line up with TRBD1. J lost 7 bases, V lost 2 bases, and 4 bases had no gene match. CDR3 length: 14 residues. Germline-derived CDR1 and CDR2 are MNHEY and SVGAGI. The CDR3 loop reads CASSYGWDRGGYTF. CDR3 DNA: TGTGCCAGCAGTTACGGTTGGGACAGGGGTGGCTACACCTTC.

A few counts support this clonotype. The rearrangement links TRBV12-3 or TRBV12-4 to TRBJ2-3; D possibly corresponds to TRBD1 (6 bases). Trimming left V 5 bases short and J 5 bases short, with 20 bases between. The CDR3 covers 16 residues. CDR3 amino acids: CASSPPGQGRGDTQYF. The CDR3 nucleotides are TGTGCCAGCAGTCCCCCGGGGCAGGGGCGAGGAGATACGCAGTATTTT.

The J gene is TRBJ2-2, the V gene TRBV29-1; maybe TRBD2 (6 bases). This CDR3 has 14 amino acids. Germline V gene sequence: CDR1 SQVTM, CDR2 ANQGSEA. V was trimmed by 6 bases and J by 4 bases, leaving 15 bases between them. The CDR3 loop reads CSVPVGGPTGELFF. CDR3 sequence (DNA): TGCAGCGTCCCCGTTGGAGGGCCCACCGGGGAGCTGTTTTTT.

This clonotype was detected ten times or more. The chain combines TRBV7-8 with TRBJ1-1; unclear D gene. The CDR3 sequence is 13 residues long. Trimming left V 5 bases short and J 5 bases short, with 12 bases between. Looked up from germline, CDR1 is SGHVS and CDR2 is FQNEAQ. CDR3: CASSGGIVTEAFF. The CDR3 region has the DNA TGTGCCAGCAGCGGAGGGATTGTTACTGAAGCTTTCTTT.

This clonotype was picked up a small number of times. The chain is built from TRBV7-6 and TRBJ2-7, with 9 bases identical to TRBD1. The trim removed 5 bases at V and 5 bases at J, leaving 13 bases unmatched. Germline assignment: CDR1 SGHVS and CDR2 FNYEAQ. This CDR3 has 16 amino acids. CDR3 sequence (DNA): TGTGCCAGCAGCCAGACCCGGGACAGGGCAATGAACGAGCAGTACTTC. It yields the protein CASSQTRDRAMNEQYF.

There are a few counts of this clonotype. This chain links TRBV24-1 with TRBJ2-1; a possible D gene is TRBD1 (6 bases). Trimming removed 3 bases from V and 0 bases from J, with 11 bases in between. This CDR3 is 16 amino acids long. Germline values: CDR1 KGHDR, CDR2 SFDVKD. CDR3 protein: CATSDPDRSSYNEQFF. CDR3 DNA sequence: TGTGCCACCAGTGATCCGGACAGAAGCTCCTACAATGAGCAGTTCTTC.

This chain joins TRBV2 and TRBJ2-1; TRBD2 aligns across 7 bases. The V gene end was trimmed by 8 bases and the J gene end by 5 bases; junction bases not matched to a gene: 6. Per the germline V gene, CDR1 is SNHLY and CDR2 is FYNNEI. This CDR3 region has 13 residues. This CDR3 reads CASPRGKDNEQFF. The CDR3 bases are TGTGCCAGCCCGCGGGGGAAGGACAATGAGCAGTTCTTC.

Comment on this clonotype: A much larger clone lies one base from this, so it may be a read error. The chain carries TRBV7-6 and TRBJ2-2; 7 bases match TRBD2. Germline V gene data show CDR1 as SGHVS and CDR2 as FNYEAQ. V was clipped by 5 bases and J by 9 bases; unmatched bases: 12. This CDR3 has 15 amino acids. In DNA form, the CDR3 reads TGTGCCAGCAGCCCGAACTCCGGGGGGACCTGGGAGCTGTTTTTT. Protein: CASSPNSGGTWELFF. Together with reference TRBV7-6 and TRBJ2-2, the CDR3 gives the full variable domain: GAGVSQSPRYKVTKRGQDVALRCDPISGHVSLYWYRQALGQGPEFLTYFNYEAQQDKSGLPNDRFSAERPEGSISTLTIQRTEQRDSAMYRCASSPNSGGTWELFFGEGSRLTVL.

The sample holds a few counts of this clonotype. The rearrangement joins TRBV6-5 to TRBJ2-7; TRBD2 agrees at 9 bases. The length of the CDR3 is 14 residues. Germline CDR1 and CDR2: MNHEY and SVGAGI. Losses at the gene ends were 2 bases for V and 5 bases for J; bases not matched to a gene: 4. The CDR3 region is CASSYLASGDEQYF. CDR3 nucleotide sequence: TGTGCCAGCAGTTACCTAGCTAGCGGGGACGAGCAGTACTTC.

Only a few counts were recorded for this clonotype. The rearrangement uses TRBV7-2 and TRBJ2-2; maybe TRBD2 (5 bases). Germline lookup yields CDR1 SGHTA and CDR2 FQGNSA. This CDR3 contains 15 residues. Between the trimmed V and J ends, which lost 5 bases and 4 bases, there was a span of 14 bases. The CDR3, as DNA: TGTGCCAGCAGCATCATCGGGGTTACCACCGGGGAGCTGTTTTTT. Translation: CASSIIGVTTGELFF.

The rearrangement uses TRBV20-1 and TRBJ2-5; possibly TRBD2 for D (5 bases). The CDR3 length is 16 residues. Trimming stripped 0 bases from V and 2 bases from J, with 16 bases between. CDR1 is DFQATT and CDR2 is SNEGSKA in the germline V gene (reference sequence). Written as DNA, the CDR3 is TGCAGTGCTAGAGATCGGGGATGGGCTAGACAAGAGACCCAGTACTTC. Protein sequence: CSARDRGWARQETQYF.

The rearrangement joins TRBV27 to TRBJ1-6; 7 nucleotides match TRBD1. V lost 4 bases, J lost 5 bases, and 11 bases stayed unmatched. Per the germline V gene, CDR1 is MNHEY and CDR2 is SMNVEV (reference sequence). The CDR3 is 17 amino acids. The CDR3 coding sequence is TGTGCCAGCAGTTCCCTTGGACAGGAGGTAGATAATTCACCCCTCCACTTT. Residues: CASSSLGQEVDNSPLHF.

This clonotype has just a few counts. The chain couples TRBV28 to TRBJ1-2; D is ambiguous. Germline lookup yields CDR1 MDHEN and CDR2 SYDVKM. The V end was cut by 3 bases, the J end by 3 bases, with 23 bases between. This CDR3 is 18 amino acids long. The DNA of the CDR3 is TGTGCCAGCAGTTTGGGTATCTCGTCCGGGAGTCCCTACTATGGCTACACCTTC. It is translated as CASSLGISSGSPYYGYTF.

This chain joins TRBV12-3 or TRBV12-4 and TRBJ2-5; D is possibly TRBD1 (6 bases). The CDR3 covers 13 residues. V lost 6 bases and J lost 3, with 11 bases in between. CDR3 nucleotide sequence: TGTGCCAGCAGGGACAGTTCAGAAGAGACCCAGTACTTC. It specifies CASRDSSEETQYF.

The V and J genes are TRBV12-3 or TRBV12-4 and TRBJ1-1, with a possible D match to TRBD1 (5 bases). The CDR3 has 12 residues. Trimming took off 6 bases at V and 7 bases at J, with 12 bases between the two ends. The CDR3: CASSQGPFEAFF. The CDR3 DNA reads as TGTGCCAGCAGCCAGGGACCGTTTGAAGCTTTCTTT.